This TCR beta chain was sequenced for a study of low-dose radiotherapy and immunotherapy resistance in tumors. Turning to the study itself: Every six weeks patients received intravenous ipilimumab 1 mg/kg, and every two weeks they received intravenous nivolumab 240 mg. Participants were given intravenous cyclophosphamide 200 mg/m2 every two weeks, one day before radiation and immunotherapy.

There are 14 residues in the CDR3. Trimming removed 7 bases from V and 6 bases from J; junction bases left unmatched: 10. Germline assignment: CDR1 MNHEY and CDR2 SVGEGT. Time point specified: before trial treatment. Donors were given nivolumab, ipilimumab, aspirin, low-dose cyclophosphamide and low-dose radiotherapy. Enrollment required an advanced solid tumor negative for tumor-infiltrating lymphocytes. This clonotype came up many times. Primers used for first-strand cDNA, a TRAV- and TRBV-specific set, covered both alpha and beta chains. TCRs were put through approximately 20 PCR cycles of amplification with Phusion. A constant-region primer and the V-primer adapter served as the primer pair. TCRdb processed the reads anew with MiXCR; each CDR3 protein has one entry. Altogether around 64,000 distinct CDR3 sequences are present, about 26% being singletons, with the ten largest covering about 7%.

V is TRBV6-2 or TRBV6-3 and J is TRBJ2-3; TRBD1 matches at 7 bases. The receptor was derived from a male donor with rectosigmoid adenocarcinoma. Specimen: PBMCs, collected before treatment. CDR3 sequence reads: CASTRDSPQDTQYF. CDR3 coding DNA: TGTGCCAGCACCCGGGACAGCCCTCAGGATACGCAGTATTTT.